The rows below give T cell receptor beta chains drawn from one sample of a study of T cell responses to AZD1222 COVID-19 vaccine. Repertoires were generated with immunoSEQ multiplex PCR, while TCRdb's copy carries only in-frame clones and drops some. The sample contains over 150,000 clones, 90% of which appear only once. Sample: peripheral blood, taken on day 0 of AZD1222 vaccination. The receptors originated from an adult in good health. Each CDR3 is given with its conserved first and last residue. D genes are given only for firm matches. Clone size is shown for a subset of rows, as once, few, many or a class of expanded clone.

V	size	D	J	CDR3	DNA
TRBV2	-	-	TRBJ2-2	CASSPGGSPKRFF	TGTGCCAGCAGTCCCGGAGGGAGCCCAAAGCGGTTTTTT
TRBV5-4	once	TRBD1	TRBJ1-2	CASSPRTTGYLYGYTF	TGTGCCAGCAGCCCCCGCACGACAGGGTACCTTTATGGCTACACCTTC
TRBV4-3	-	TRBD2	TRBJ2-5	CASSQETSGQETQYF	TGCGCCAGCAGCCAAGAAACTAGCGGACAAGAGACCCAGTACTTC
TRBV27	-	-	TRBJ2-3	CASSPRESDTQYF	TGTGCCAGCAGCCCCCGGGAGAGTGATACGCAGTATTTT
TRBV6-5	once	-	TRBJ2-7	CASRGDPMGEQYF	TGTGCCAGCAGGGGCGATCCCATGGGGGAGCAGTACTTC
TRBV19	-	-	TRBJ1-1	CASSHKGGGEAEAFF	TGTGCCAGTAGCCACAAAGGTGGGGGAGAGGCTGAAGCTTTCTTT
TRBV27	-	TRBD1	TRBJ2-7	CASRSPGQGVYEQYF	TGTGCCAGCAGATCTCCGGGACAGGGGGTATACGAGCAGTACTTC
TRBV5-4	few	TRBD2	TRBJ2-7	CASSRETSGGQYF	TGTGCCAGCAGCCGGGAGACTAGCGGGGGGCAGTACTTC
TRBV5-1	few	TRBD1	TRBJ2-7	CASSLVGQSSYEQYF	TGCGCCAGCAGCTTGGTGGGACAGAGCTCCTACGAGCAGTACTTC
TRBV5-8	-	TRBD1	TRBJ1-1	CASGRDRGHGTEAFF	TGTGCCAGCGGGCGGGACAGGGGGCATGGCACTGAAGCTTTCTTT
TRBV10-3	-	-	TRBJ1-2	CAIRHPSDRTNYGYTF	TGTGCCATCAGGCACCCTTCGGACAGAACTAACTATGGCTACACCTTC
TRBV18	-	-	TRBJ2-3	CASSKDSTDTQYF	TGTGCCAGCTCCAAGGACAGCACAGATACGCAGTATTTT
TRBV5-5	-	-	TRBJ1-5	CASSRQEDSNQPQHF	TGTGCCAGCAGCCGACAGGAGGATAGCAATCAGCCCCAGCATTTT
TRBV10-3	once	-	TRBJ2-1	CAITQGGQHNEQFF	TGTGCCATCACTCAGGGGGGACAGCACAATGAGCAGTTCTTC
TRBV7-2	-	-	TRBJ2-7	CASSFSQGYEQYF	TGTGCCAGCAGCTTTTCGCAGGGGTACGAGCAGTACTTC
TRBV19	-	-	TRBJ2-7	CASSIRIGYEQYF	TGTGCCAGTAGTATAAGAATCGGCTACGAGCAGTACTTC
TRBV6-5	-	TRBD1	TRBJ1-1	CASLGGGQLNTEAFF	TGTGCCAGCTTGGGGGGGGGACAGCTGAACACTGAAGCTTTCTTT
TRBV6-5	-	TRBD1	TRBJ2-7	CASSYGEDRGSREQYF	TGTGCCAGCAGTTACGGGGAGGACAGGGGTAGTCGCGAGCAGTACTTC
TRBV2	few	-	TRBJ1-1	CASSNSRGESTEAFF	TGTGCCAGCAGCAACTCCAGAGGGGAGAGCACTGAAGCTTTCTTT
TRBV5-1	-	-	TRBJ2-5	CASSPISASSQETQYF	TGCGCCAGCAGCCCCATTTCTGCAAGCAGCCAAGAGACCCAGTACTTC
TRBV6-1	-	-	TRBJ2-1	CASSPRTGSEQFF	TGTGCCAGCAGTCCCAGGACTGGCAGTGAGCAGTTCTTC
TRBV5-1	-	-	TRBJ2-5	CASSPGTSQETQYF	TGCGCCAGCAGCCCCGGGACGTCCCAAGAGACCCAGTACTTC
TRBV7-2	-	-	TRBJ1-2	CASSPRGRGGNNYGYTF	TGTGCCAGCAGCCCCCGCGGGCGAGGGGGGAATAACTATGGCTACACCTTC
TRBV11-2	-	TRBD1	TRBJ1-3	CASSLAGQGFLNTIYF	TGTGCCAGCAGCTTAGCGGGACAGGGCTTTTTGAACACCATATATTTT
TRBV7-9	-	-	TRBJ1-2	CASSFLGREDGYTF	TGTGCCAGCAGCTTTCTCGGAAGGGAGGACGGCTACACCTTC
TRBV19	-	-	TRBJ2-1	CASSYDRYNEQFF	TGTGCCAGTAGTTATGACAGATACAATGAGCAGTTCTTC
TRBV6-5	-	-	TRBJ2-7	CASSYGGVVGEQYF	TGTGCCAGCAGTTACGGAGGGGTTGTGGGCGAGCAGTACTTC
TRBV2	-	TRBD1	TRBJ1-5	CASREDRAFNQPQHF	TGTGCCAGCAGGGAGGACAGGGCCTTTAATCAGCCCCAGCATTTT